This T cell receptor (beta chain) appears in the sequencing data of a study of blood T cell repertoires in COVID-19. Overall study: The United States, Italy and Spain were the sources of the acute and convalescent COVID-19 samples. Nucleic acid was either cDNA or gDNA, and it came from T cells, B-cell-depleted T cells, or PBMCs.

Original data processing: Reference gene primer amplification yielded estimated nucleated cell counts. Method: immunoSEQ multiplex PCR; TCRdb's copy keeps in-frame clones and lacks some. That table supplies the V and J calls and clone size; D and trimming were determined from the DNA. Here the sample spans about 250,000 clones, over 75% being singletons. This clone was recorded only once. The CDR3 has 15 residues. The germline V gene encodes CDR1 SGHRS and CDR2 YFSETQ. Trimming cost V 3 bases and J 4 bases; bases outside gene matches: 4. V usage is TRBV5-1 and J usage is TRBJ1-3; 10 nucleotides align to TRBD1. The sequence derives from a human donor with COVID-19, enrolled during active disease. The donor label of this sample is uncertain. Sequenced input: peripheral blood. CDR3 amino acids: CASSSGQGEGNTIYF. The CDR3 coding sequence is TGCGCCAGCAGCTCCGGACAGGGGGAGGGAAACACCATATATTTT.